The next 17 T cell receptor beta chains were all read from a single sample in a study of cytomegalovirus exposure and HLA in healthy donors. Repertoires were generated with immunoSEQ multiplex PCR, while TCRdb's copy carries only in-frame clones and drops some. Of about 120,000 clones in the sample, more than 95% were seen once. Sequencing used PBMCs. The receptors were sampled from a man between 18 and 35 years old in good health and CMV-seronegative.

A word on this clone: The same CDR3 is also encoded by other DNA sequences in this sample. V and J are TRBV27 and TRBJ1-1; D is unresolved. The V gene's germline CDR1 is MNHEY and CDR2 SMNVEV (reference sequence). Deletions cut 3 bases from V and 1 base from J, with 6 bases between. This CDR3 contains 13 residues. CDR3 amino acids: CASSLAGNTEAFF. The CDR3 DNA follows: TGTGCCAGCAGTTTGGCAGGGAACACTGAAGCTTTCTTT.

About this clone itself: The same CDR3 is also encoded by other DNA sequences in this sample. The chain is built from TRBV30 and TRBJ1-1; no firm D call. The V end lost 0 bases, the J end lost 1 base, and 6 bases lay between the germline ends. CDR1 and CDR2 (germline): GTSNPN, SVGIG (reference sequence). The CDR3 runs to 13 residues. CDR3 coding DNA: TGTGCCTGGAGTGTGCAGGCGAACACTGAAGCTTTCTTT. Protein sequence: CAWSVQANTEAFF.

The chain couples TRBV7-6 to TRBJ1-3, with 9 nucleotides matching TRBD1. The V gene's germline CDR1 is SGHVS and CDR2 FNYEAQ. V lost 5 bases and J lost 4; bases outside the gene matches: 6. The CDR3 consists of 15 residues. Here the CDR3 reads CASSLTGQGGNTIYF. The CDR3 DNA reads as TGTGCCAGCAGCCTAACGGGACAGGGCGGAAACACCATATATTTT. Based on the CDR3 plus reference TRBV7-6 and TRBJ1-3, the full variable domain is GAGVSQSPRYKVTKRGQDVALRCDPISGHVSLYWYRQALGQGPEFLTYFNYEAQQDKSGLPNDRFSAERPEGSISTLTIQRTEQRDSAMYRCASSLTGQGGNTIYFGEGSWLTVV.

The CDR3 loop reads CASQGGFGANVLTF. CDR3 nucleotide sequence: TGTGCCAGTCAAGGCGGCTTTGGGGCCAACGTCCTGACTTTC. The chain joins TRBV6-5 to TRBJ2-6; no clear D gene. CDR3 length equals 14 residues. Trimming pared 9 bases from V and 3 bases from J, leaving 12 bases between. The germline CDR1 and CDR2 sequences are MNHEY and SVGAGI.

The gene calls are TRBV28 and TRBJ1-2, with D unresolved. The CDR3 runs to 16 residues. CDR1 is MDHEN, CDR2 SYDVKM, per germline. The V end lost 7 bases, the J end lost 4 bases, and 22 bases lay between the germline ends. CDR3 in amino acids: CASTENRRVPIYGYTF. The CDR3 coding sequence is TGTGCCAGCACCGAAAACCGGAGGGTACCGATCTATGGCTACACCTTC.

This sequence joins TRBV23-1 and TRBJ2-3; possibly TRBD2 for D (6 bases). TRBV23-1 is reported as an ORF; its role is uncertain. There are 15 residues in the CDR3. V was cut by 4 bases and J by 4 bases, with 15 bases left in between. CDR3 in amino acids: CASSRVGGRADTQYF. The CDR3 DNA reads as TGCGCCAGCAGTCGCGTGGGGGGTCGGGCAGATACGCAGTATTTT.

This clone was seen once. V gene TRBV7-2 combines with J gene TRBJ2-7; D gene uncertain. The CDR3 totals 12 residues. Trimming left V 2 bases short and J 2 bases short, with 4 bases between. Germline V gives CDR1 SGHTA, CDR2 FQGNSA. The CDR3 loop reads CASSLTTYEQYF. CDR3 DNA: TGTGCCAGCAGCTTAACTACCTACGAGCAGTACTTC.

The J gene is TRBJ2-7, the V gene TRBV4-2; 9 bases line up with TRBD2. The junction had 5 bases not matched to a gene; V was cut back by 4 bases and J by 4 bases. Germline CDR1 and CDR2: LGHNA and YNFKEQ. The CDR3 sequence is 14 residues long. The CDR3 loop reads CASSPGTSLYEQYF. CDR3 coding DNA: TGTGCCAGCAGCCCCGGGACTAGCCTTTACGAGCAGTACTTC.

The chain joins TRBV27 to TRBJ1-5; the match to TRBD1 covers 7 bases. Germline V gives CDR1 MNHEY, CDR2 SMNVEV (reference sequence). The CDR3 sequence is 16 residues long. V lost 4 bases to trimming and J lost 0 bases; unmatched junction nucleotides: 6. The DNA of the CDR3 is TGTGCCAGCAGTTCCCTTGACAGGGATAGCAATCAGCCCCAGCATTTT. This sequence encodes CASSSLDRDSNQPQHF.

V and J are TRBV11-2 and TRBJ2-5, with 16 bases identical to TRBD2. This CDR3 is built from 17 residues. The V gene end was trimmed by 5 bases and the J gene end by 5 bases; junction bases not matched to a gene: 8. Germline V gene lookup returns CDR1 SGHAT and CDR2 FQNNGV. The CDR3 loop reads CASSPGTSGRAGETQYF. The DNA of the CDR3 is TGTGCCAGCAGCCCAGGGACTAGCGGGAGGGCCGGCGAGACCCAGTACTTC.

The CDR3 protein is CASTGLGTGGQLGYTF. The CDR3 nucleotides read TGTGCCAGCACCGGCCTGGGGACAGGGGGCCAGTTGGGCTACACCTTC. The chain links TRBV25-1 to TRBJ1-2, with TRBD1 matching 12 bases. With V trimmed by 7 bases and J by 8 bases, 14 bases remained unmatched. Germline CDR1 reads MGHDK; CDR2 reads SYGVNS. The CDR3 totals 16 residues.

In DNA form, the CDR3 reads TGTGCCAGCAGCCCCGACAGGCACCCCTCGCCTGGGGCCAACGTCCTGACTTTC. Amino acid sequence: CASSPDRHPSPGANVLTF. The chain combines TRBV5-6 with TRBJ2-6, with a weak D call TRBD1 (6 bases). In germline, CDR1 is SGHDT, CDR2 YYEEEE. CDR3 length: 18 amino acids. The V gene lost 4 bases and the J gene lost 2 bases, with 19 bases spanning the gap.

The chain links TRBV9 to TRBJ2-2; D is perhaps TRBD1 (5 bases). Per germline, CDR1 SGDLS and CDR2 YYNGEE. Trimming removed 1 base at V and 5 bases at J, with 6 bases between. This CDR3 is built from 13 residues. CDR3 sequence (DNA): TGTGCCAGCAGCGTAAGGGGTACCGGGGAGCTGTTTTTT. Its protein product is CASSVRGTGELFF.

The rearrangement links TRBV5-5 to TRBJ2-4; 7 bases fit TRBD1. CDR3 length equals 15 residues. Germline-derived CDR1 and CDR2 are SGHKS and YYEKEE (reference sequence). V trimming: 4 bases; J trimming: 4 bases; junction bases outside the gene matches: 8. The CDR3 protein is CASSVLPGQKNIQYF. The CDR3 nucleotides read TGTGCCAGCAGCGTCCTTCCGGGACAGAAAAACATTCAGTACTTC.

V usage is TRBV19 and J usage is TRBJ2-5; D is unresolved. CDR1 and CDR2 from the germline V gene are LNHDA and SQIVND (reference sequence). V lost 6 bases to trimming and J lost 0 bases, with 8 bases between them. CDR3 length equals 13 residues. The CDR3 loop reads CASRGRNQETQYF. CDR3 nucleotide sequence: TGTGCCAGTAGAGGCAGGAACCAAGAGACCCAGTACTTC.

The CDR3 DNA is TGTGCCAGCAGCTTGTACAGGGGGGATTTTCAGCCCCAGCATTTT. Translating it yields CASSLYRGDFQPQHF. This rearrangement joins TRBV5-6 to TRBJ1-5, with 8 positions matching TRBD1. This CDR3 has 15 amino acids. The J segment lost 6 bases and the V segment lost 1 base, leaving 6 bases of the junction unmatched. CDR1 and CDR2 (germline): SGHDT, YYEEEE.

The CDR3 is CASSPRTGSGGETQYF. The CDR3 coding sequence is TGTGCCAGCAGCCCGAGGACAGGGTCCGGTGGGGAGACCCAGTACTTC. This chain uses TRBV9 with TRBJ2-5; 8 bases fit TRBD1. CDR3 length: 16 amino acids. CDR1 is SGDLS and CDR2 is YYNGEE in the germline V gene. V lost 4 bases to trimming and J lost 5 bases; unmatched junction nucleotides: 13.